Sequencing of this T cell receptor beta chain was carried out in a study of blood T cell repertoires in COVID-19. Across the whole study: Acute-phase and convalescent COVID-19 samples originated in the United States, Italy and Spain. T cells, B-cell-depleted T cells, or PBMCs provided the cDNA or gDNA that served as material.

This CDR3 has 15 residues. The V gene lost 1 base and the J gene lost 4 bases, with 13 bases spanning the gap. Germline CDR1 and CDR2: SGHVS and FNYEAQ. In the original workflow: Scientists estimated how many nucleated cells there were by amplifying reference gene primers. TCRdb's table, derived via immunoSEQ multiplex PCR, lists solely in-frame clones and lacks some. V, J and clone size were drawn from that table, and D and trimming were deduced from the DNA. The table records about 360,000 clones, 70% to 85% of them present only once. This sequence originates from a human donor with acute or convalescent COVID-19. The donor label of this sample is uncertain. This rearrangement joins TRBV7-6 to TRBJ1-1; D unclear. Source material: peripheral blood. CDR3 amino acids: CASSLGSGAVTEAFF. In DNA, the CDR3 is TGTGCCAGCAGCTTAGGGTCGGGAGCCGTCACTGAAGCTTTCTTT.